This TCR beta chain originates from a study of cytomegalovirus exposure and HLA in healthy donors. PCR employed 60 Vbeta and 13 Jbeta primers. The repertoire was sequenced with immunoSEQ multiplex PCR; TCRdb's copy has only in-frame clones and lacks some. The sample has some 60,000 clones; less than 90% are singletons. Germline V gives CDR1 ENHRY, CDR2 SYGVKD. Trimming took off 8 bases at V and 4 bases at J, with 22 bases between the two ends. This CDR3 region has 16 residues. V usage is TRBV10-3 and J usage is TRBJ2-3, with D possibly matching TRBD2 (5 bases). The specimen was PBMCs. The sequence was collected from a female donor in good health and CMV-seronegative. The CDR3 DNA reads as TGTGCCATCGCGGGTGTCGGGTTTTCCCCACCAGATACGCAGTATTTT. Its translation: CAIAGVGFSPPDTQYF.